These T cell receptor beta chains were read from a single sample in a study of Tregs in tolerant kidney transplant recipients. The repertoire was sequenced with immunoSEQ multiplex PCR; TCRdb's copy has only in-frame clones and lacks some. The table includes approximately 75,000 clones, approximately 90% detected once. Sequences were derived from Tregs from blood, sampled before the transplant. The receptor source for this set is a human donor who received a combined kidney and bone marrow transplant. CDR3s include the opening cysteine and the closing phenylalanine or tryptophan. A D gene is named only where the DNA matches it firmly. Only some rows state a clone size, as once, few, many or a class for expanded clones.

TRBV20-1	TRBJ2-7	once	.	CSAILHEQYF	TGCAGTGCGATCCTCCACGAGCAGTACTTC
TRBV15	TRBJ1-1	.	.	CATSRVSTGTAEAFF	TGTGCCACCAGCAGAGTATCCACAGGGACCGCTGAAGCTTTCTTT
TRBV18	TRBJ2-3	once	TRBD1	CASSPPGQSTDTQYF	TGTGCCAGCTCACCACCGGGACAGAGCACAGATACGCAGTATTTT
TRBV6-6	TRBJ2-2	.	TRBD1	CASSPGGVGTGELFF	TGTGCCAGCAGTCCAGGGGGCGTGGGCACCGGGGAGCTGTTTTTT
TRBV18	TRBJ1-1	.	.	CASSTLNTEAFF	TGTGCCAGCTCAACCTTAAACACTGAAGCTTTCTTT
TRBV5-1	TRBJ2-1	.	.	CASSLNRLHEQFF	TGCGCCAGCAGCTTGAACAGGTTGCATGAGCAGTTCTTC
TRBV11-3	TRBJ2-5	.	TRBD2	CASSRTSGQETQYF	TGTGCCAGCAGCCGGACTAGCGGGCAGGAGACCCAGTACTTC
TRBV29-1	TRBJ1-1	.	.	CSVVRSEAFF	TGCAGCGTTGTAAGGTCTGAAGCTTTCTTT
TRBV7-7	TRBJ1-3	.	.	CASSLRRNTIYF	TGTGCCAGCAGCCTGCGAAGAAACACCATATATTTT
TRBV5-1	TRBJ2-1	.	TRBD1	CASRIDRGRNNEQFF	TGCGCCAGCAGAATTGACAGGGGGAGGAACAATGAGCAGTTCTTC
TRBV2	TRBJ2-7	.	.	CASLQGYEQYF	TGTGCCAGTCTACAGGGCTACGAGCAGTACTTC
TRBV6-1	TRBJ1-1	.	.	CASSEMSAGRNTEAFF	TGTGCCAGCAGTGAAATGTCGGCAGGGCGGAACACTGAAGCTTTCTTT
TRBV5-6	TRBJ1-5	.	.	CASKAQPQHF	TGTGCCAGCAAGGCTCAGCCCCAGCATTTT
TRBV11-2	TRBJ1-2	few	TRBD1	CASSLDRGPGYTF	TGTGCCAGCAGCTTGGACAGGGGGCCTGGCTACACCTTC
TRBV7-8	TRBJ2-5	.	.	CASSLDFRQETQYF	TGTGCCAGCAGCCTAGACTTCAGGCAAGAGACCCAGTACTTC
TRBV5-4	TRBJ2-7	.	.	CASSLAGGRGTYEQYF	TGTGCCAGCAGCTTGGCCGGGGGACGGGGAACCTACGAGCAGTACTTC
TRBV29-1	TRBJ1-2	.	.	CSVAEGNGYTF	TGCAGCGTTGCAGAGGGAAATGGCTACACCTTC
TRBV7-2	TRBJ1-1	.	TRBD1	CASSSPGQGALSTEAFF	TGTGCCAGCAGCTCGCCGGGACAGGGGGCGCTGAGCACTGAAGCTTTCTTT
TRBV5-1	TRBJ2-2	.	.	CASRGYTGELFF	TGCGCCAGCCGCGGCTACACCGGGGAGCTGTTTTTT
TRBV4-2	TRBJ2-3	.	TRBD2	CASSQGTSGRDTQYF	TGTGCCAGCAGCCAAGGGACTAGCGGGAGGGATACGCAGTATTTT
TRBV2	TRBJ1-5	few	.	CATQGGEGPQHF	TGTGCCACCCAGGGAGGGGAGGGGCCCCAGCATTTT
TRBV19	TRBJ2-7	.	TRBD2	CASSIPILERERGYEQYF	TGTGCCAGTAGTATCCCCATCCTAGAGCGGGAGAGGGGTTACGAGCAGTACTTC
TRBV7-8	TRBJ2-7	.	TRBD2	CASSLDSGSTLYEQYF	TGTGCCAGCAGCTTAGATAGCGGGAGTACCCTCTACGAGCAGTACTTC
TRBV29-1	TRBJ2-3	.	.	CSVEAGNTDTQYF	TGCAGCGTTGAAGCGGGAAACACAGATACGCAGTATTTT
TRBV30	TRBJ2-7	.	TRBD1	CAWSAGQGASYEQYF	TGTGCCTGGAGTGCCGGACAGGGGGCGTCCTACGAGCAGTACTTC
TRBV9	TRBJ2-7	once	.	CASSVDVGGGGEQYF	TGTGCCAGCAGCGTAGATGTCGGAGGGGGCGGCGAGCAGTACTTC
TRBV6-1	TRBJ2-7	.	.	CASRVLYEQYF	TGTGCCAGCAGGGTCTTATACGAGCAGTACTTC
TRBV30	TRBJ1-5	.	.	CAWSEGANQPQHF	TGTGCCTGGAGTGAAGGGGCGAATCAGCCCCAGCATTTT
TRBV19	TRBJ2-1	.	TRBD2	CASSTGLASNEQFF	TGTGCCAGTAGTACAGGACTAGCTTCCAATGAGCAGTTCTTC
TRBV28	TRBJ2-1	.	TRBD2	CASSSTSGVPRDEQFF	TGTGCCAGCAGTTCGACTAGCGGGGTCCCGCGGGATGAGCAGTTCTTC
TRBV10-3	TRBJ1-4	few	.	CASLGQGGEKLFF	TGTGCCTCGCTGGGCCAAGGAGGGGAAAAACTGTTTTTT
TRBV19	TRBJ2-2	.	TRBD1	CASSRDRNTGELFF	TGTGCCAGTAGCCGGGACAGAAACACCGGGGAGCTGTTTTTT
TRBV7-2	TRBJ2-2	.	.	CASSLFAGPNTGELFF	TGTGCCAGCAGCTTATTCGCGGGCCCGAACACCGGGGAGCTGTTTTTT
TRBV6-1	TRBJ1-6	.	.	CASGWSNSPLHF	TGTGCCAGCGGGTGGTCGAATTCACCCCTCCACTTT
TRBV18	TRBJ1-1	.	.	CASSLQGNTEAFF	TGTGCCAGCTCATTACAGGGAAACACTGAAGCTTTCTTT
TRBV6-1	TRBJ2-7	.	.	CASSKERAYEQYF	TGTGCCAGCAGTAAGGAGCGTGCCTACGAGCAGTACTTC
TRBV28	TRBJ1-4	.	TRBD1	CASRSDRDGEKLFF	TGTGCCAGCAGATCCGACAGGGATGGAGAAAAACTGTTTTTT
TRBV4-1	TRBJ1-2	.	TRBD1	CASSHTRDRGRLYYGYTF	TGCGCCAGCAGCCACACCCGGGACAGGGGGAGGTTATACTATGGCTACACCTTC
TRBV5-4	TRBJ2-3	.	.	CASSLARTDTQYF	TGTGCCAGCAGCTTGGCCCGAACAGATACGCAGTATTTT
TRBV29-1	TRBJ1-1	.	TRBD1	CSVEIGGGTEAFF	TGCAGCGTTGAGATAGGGGGCGGCACTGAAGCTTTCTTT
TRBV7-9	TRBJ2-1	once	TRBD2	CASSLDLKREGFHEQFF	TGTGCCAGCAGCTTAGATCTAAAGCGGGAGGGCTTCCATGAGCAGTTCTTC
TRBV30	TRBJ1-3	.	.	CASLDSYSLNTIYF	TGTGCCTCTCTGGACAGTTATTCCTTAAACACCATATATTTT
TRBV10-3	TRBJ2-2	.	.	CAISVKQGSTGELFF	TGTGCCATCAGTGTGAAACAGGGCTCCACCGGGGAGCTGTTTTTT
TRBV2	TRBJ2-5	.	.	CASRENQGWETQYF	TGTGCCAGCAGGGAAAACCAGGGGTGGGAGACCCAGTACTTC
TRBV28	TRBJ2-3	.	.	CASSSNGGPTDTQYF	TGTGCCAGCAGTTCAAACGGAGGCCCCACAGATACGCAGTATTTT
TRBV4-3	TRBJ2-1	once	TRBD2	CASSQQLAGHQEQFF	TGCGCCAGCAGCCAACAACTAGCGGGACATCAAGAGCAGTTCTTC
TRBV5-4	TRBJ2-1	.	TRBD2	CASSSGGFRDEQFF	TGTGCCAGCAGTTCGGGGGGGTTCAGGGATGAGCAGTTCTTC
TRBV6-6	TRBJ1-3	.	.	CASSDFVALTDTIYF	TGTGCCAGCAGTGATTTCGTGGCGCTAACAGACACCATATATTTT
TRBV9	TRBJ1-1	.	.	CASSVAPHSERALEAFF	TGTGCCAGCAGCGTAGCTCCACACTCGGAGAGGGCACTTGAAGCTTTCTTT
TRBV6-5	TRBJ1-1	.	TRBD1	CASSYSRTGGTEAFF	TGTGCCAGCAGTTACTCGAGGACAGGGGGGACTGAAGCTTTCTTT
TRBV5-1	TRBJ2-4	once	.	CASSLEGMAKNIQYF	TGCGCCAGCAGCTTGGAAGGCATGGCCAAAAACATTCAGTACTTC
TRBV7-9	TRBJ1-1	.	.	CASSSSGTQPTMNTEAFF	TGTGCCAGCAGCTCGTCCGGGACCCAGCCTACTATGAACACTGAAGCTTTCTTT
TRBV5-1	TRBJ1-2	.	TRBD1	CASSEQQGDYGYTF	TGCGCCAGCAGCGAACAACAGGGGGACTATGGCTACACCTTC
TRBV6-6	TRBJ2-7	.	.	CASIRGPLSPEQYF	TGTGCCAGCATCCGGGGACCCTTAAGCCCCGAGCAGTACTTC